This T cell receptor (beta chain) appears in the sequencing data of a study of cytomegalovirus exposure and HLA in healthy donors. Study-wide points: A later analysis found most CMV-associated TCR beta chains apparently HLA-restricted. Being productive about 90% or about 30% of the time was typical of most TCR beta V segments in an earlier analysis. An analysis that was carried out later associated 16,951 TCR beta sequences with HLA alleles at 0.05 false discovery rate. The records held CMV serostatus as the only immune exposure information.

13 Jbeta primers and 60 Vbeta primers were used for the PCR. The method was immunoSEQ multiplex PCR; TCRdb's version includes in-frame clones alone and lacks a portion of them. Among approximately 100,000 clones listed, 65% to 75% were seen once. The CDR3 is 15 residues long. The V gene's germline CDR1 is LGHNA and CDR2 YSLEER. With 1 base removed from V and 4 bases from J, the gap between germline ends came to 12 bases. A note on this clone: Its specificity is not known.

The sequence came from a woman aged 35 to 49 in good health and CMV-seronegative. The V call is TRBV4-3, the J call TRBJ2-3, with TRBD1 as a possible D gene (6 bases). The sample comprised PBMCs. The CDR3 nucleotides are TGCGCCAGCAGCCAAGTTTTACAGGGCTCAGATACGCAGTATTTT. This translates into CASSQVLQGSDTQYF.